This T cell receptor (beta chain) is drawn from a study of cytomegalovirus exposure and HLA in healthy donors. Study-wide points: Earlier analysis looked at TCR beta V segments, and most were productive about 87% or about 30% of the time. For TCR beta chains, V- and J-gene trimming was later linked to a missense DCLRE1C variant. The authors listed 150 to 200 TCR beta chains as cytomegalovirus-associated.

For this clone: Its antigen is undetermined.

Donors likely had unrecorded immune exposures despite being nominally healthy when sampled. V gave up 4 bases and J gave up 5 bases, with 10 bases separating them. Germline V gene sequence: CDR1 ENHRY, CDR2 SYGVKD. The length of the CDR3 is 13 residues. This PCR relied on a set of 60 Vbeta primers and 13 Jbeta primers. Profiling relied on immunoSEQ multiplex PCR, and the TCRdb table lists in-frame clones only, not all of them. The table has about 120,000 clones, over 9.5% seen once. The sample taken for sequencing was PBMCs. The rearrangement joins TRBV10-3 to TRBJ2-3; no firm D call. This TCR was sampled from a woman aged 18-29 years in good health and CMV-seropositive. The CDR3 coding sequence is TGTGCCATCAGTGCTGGCCCACAAGATACGCAGTATTTT. It translates to CAISAGPQDTQYF.